This T cell receptor beta chain was documented in a study of blood T cell repertoires in COVID-19. Data came from immunoSEQ multiplex PCR; TCRdb stores just in-frame clones and leaves some out. The sample has about 140,000 clones, about nine tenths seen once. V trimming: 0 bases; J trimming: 7 bases; junction bases outside the gene matches: 5. The CDR3 consists of 15 residues. In germline, CDR1 is SGHTA, CDR2 FQGNSA. This TCR was recovered from a man in his fifties who had recovered from COVID-19. V usage is TRBV7-2 and J usage is TRBJ2-1, with 8 bases that match TRBD1. Sequenced: peripheral blood. This chain's CDR3 is CASSLAGTGLNEQFF. The DNA of the CDR3 is TGTGCCAGCAGCTTAGCGGGGACAGGCCTAAATGAGCAGTTCTTC.